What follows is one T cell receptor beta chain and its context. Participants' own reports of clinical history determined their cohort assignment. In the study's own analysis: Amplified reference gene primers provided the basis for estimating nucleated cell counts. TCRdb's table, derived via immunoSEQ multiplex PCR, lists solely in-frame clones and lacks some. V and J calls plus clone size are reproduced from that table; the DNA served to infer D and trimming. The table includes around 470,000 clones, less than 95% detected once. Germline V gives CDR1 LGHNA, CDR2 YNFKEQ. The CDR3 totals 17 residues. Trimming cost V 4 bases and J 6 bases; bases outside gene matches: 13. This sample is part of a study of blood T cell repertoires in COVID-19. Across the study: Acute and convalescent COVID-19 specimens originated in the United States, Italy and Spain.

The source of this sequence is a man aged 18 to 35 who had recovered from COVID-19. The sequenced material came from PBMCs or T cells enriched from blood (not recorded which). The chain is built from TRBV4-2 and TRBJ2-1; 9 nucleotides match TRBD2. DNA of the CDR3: TGTGCCAGCAGCCGTAAGGGGGGACTAGCAACTGTCAATGAGCAGTTCTTC. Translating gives CASSRKGGLATVNEQFF.